The text below deals with one T cell receptor (beta chain). The germline CDR1 and CDR2 sequences are MNHEY and SMNVEV (reference sequence). CDR3 size: 16 residues. Trimming at V came to 2 bases and at J to 6 bases, leaving 3 bases not matched to a gene. The data were obtained in a study of blood T cell repertoires in COVID-19. TCRdb's table, derived via immunoSEQ multiplex PCR, lists solely in-frame clones and lacks some. The sample holds about 170,000 clones, about 92% seen once. The chain couples TRBV27 to TRBJ2-2; 13 bases are shared with TRBD2. Material: peripheral blood. The source is a young man with COVID-19, enrolled during active disease. CDR3 amino acids: CASSLIGTSGAGELFF. DNA for the CDR3: TGTGCCAGCAGTTTAATTGGGACTAGCGGGGCCGGGGAGCTGTTTTTT.